What follows is one T cell receptor (beta chain) and its context. Its antigen remains unidentified. TCRdb keeps only in-frame clones here, not all; method: immunoSEQ multiplex PCR. Among some 2.1 million clones listed, about 95% were seen once. Germline-derived CDR1 and CDR2 are MNHNS and SASEGT. The CDR3 runs 15 residues. V gave up 6 bases and J gave up 1 base; unmatched junction bases: 6. This sample is part of a study of shared clonotypes between healthy human individuals. Looking at the study overall: Every donor yielded three CD4 naive, three CD4 memory, two CD8 naive and one CD8 memory plate.

Study-wide findings and caveats: Generally, naive subsets came out with larger estimated richness than memory subsets. The study drew on few donors, limiting represented genetic and exposure-history diversity. Incompleteness in sorted-subset sequencing, despite large depth, was shown by rarefaction.

The specimen was naive CD4+ T cells sorted from blood. Documented subset: CD45RA+ positively selected. This clonotype was obtained from a young man in good health. This chain links TRBV6-1 with TRBJ2-3; TRBD2 matches 8 bases. The CDR3 loop is CASRTSEAGTDTQYF. The CDR3 nucleotides read TGTGCCAGCAGGACTAGCGAGGCAGGCACAGATACGCAGTATTTT.